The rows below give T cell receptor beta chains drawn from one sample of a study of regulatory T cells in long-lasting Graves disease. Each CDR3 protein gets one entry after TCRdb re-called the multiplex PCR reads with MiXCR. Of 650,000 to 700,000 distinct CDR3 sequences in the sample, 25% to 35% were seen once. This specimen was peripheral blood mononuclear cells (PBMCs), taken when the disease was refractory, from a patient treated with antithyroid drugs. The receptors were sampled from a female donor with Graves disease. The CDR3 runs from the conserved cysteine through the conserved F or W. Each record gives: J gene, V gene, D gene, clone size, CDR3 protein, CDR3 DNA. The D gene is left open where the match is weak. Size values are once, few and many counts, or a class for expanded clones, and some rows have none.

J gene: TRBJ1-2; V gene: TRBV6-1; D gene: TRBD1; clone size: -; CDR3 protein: CASSQTGELGYTF; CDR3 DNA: TGTGCCAGCAGTCAAACAGGGGAACTTGGCTACACCTTC
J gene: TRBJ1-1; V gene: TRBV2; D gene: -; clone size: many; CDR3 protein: CASRDRINTEAFF; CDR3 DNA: TGTGCCAGCAGGGACAGAATAAACACTGAAGCTTTCTTT
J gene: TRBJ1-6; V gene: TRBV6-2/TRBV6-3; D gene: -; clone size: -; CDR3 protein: CASSYSIPGASYNSPLHF; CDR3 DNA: TGTGCCAGCAGTTACTCTATCCCAGGGGCCTCCTATAATTCACCCCTCCACTTT
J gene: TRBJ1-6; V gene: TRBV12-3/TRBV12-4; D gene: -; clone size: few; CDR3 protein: CASSLTRNNSPLHF; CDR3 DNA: TGTGCCAGCAGTTTGACAAGAAATAATTCACCCCTCCACTTT
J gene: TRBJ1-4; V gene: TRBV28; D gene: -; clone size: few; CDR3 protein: CASSPSGGPNEKLFF; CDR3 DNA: TGTGCCAGCAGTCCCTCGGGGGGACCCAATGAAAAACTGTTTTTT
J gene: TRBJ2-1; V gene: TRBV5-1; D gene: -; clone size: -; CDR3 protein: CASSPIRGDEQFF; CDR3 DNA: TGCGCCAGCAGCCCCATCCGTGGGGATGAGCAGTTCTTC
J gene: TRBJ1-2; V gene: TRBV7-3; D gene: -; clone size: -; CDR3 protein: CASSLSPGANYGYTF; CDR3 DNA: TGTGCCAGCAGCTTAAGTCCGGGAGCTAACTATGGCTACACCTTC
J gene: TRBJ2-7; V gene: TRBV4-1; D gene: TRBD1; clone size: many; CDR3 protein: CASSHAGQGGDEQYF; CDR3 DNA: TGCGCCAGCAGCCATGCGGGACAGGGAGGGGACGAGCAGTACTTC
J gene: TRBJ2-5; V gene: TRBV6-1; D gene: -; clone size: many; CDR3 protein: CASSPRWGQGRYHQETQYF; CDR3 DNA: TGTGCCAGCAGCCCACGGTGGGGGCAGGGGCGATACCACCAAGAGACCCAGTACTTC
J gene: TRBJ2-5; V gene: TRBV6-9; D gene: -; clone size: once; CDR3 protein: CASSYPPLTEETQYF; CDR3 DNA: TGTGCCAGCAGTTACCCTCCTTTGACAGAAGAGACCCAGTACTTC
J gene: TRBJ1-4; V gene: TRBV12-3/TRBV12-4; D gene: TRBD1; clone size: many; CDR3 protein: CASSRTGDEKLFF; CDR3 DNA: TGTGCCAGCAGCCGGACAGGGGACGAAAAACTGTTTTTT
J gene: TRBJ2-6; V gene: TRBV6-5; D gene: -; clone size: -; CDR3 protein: CASSYGGFGANVLTF; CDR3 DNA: TGTGCCAGCAGTTACGGGGGTTTTGGGGCCAACGTCCTGACTTTC
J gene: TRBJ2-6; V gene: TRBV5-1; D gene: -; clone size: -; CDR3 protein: CASSLTGNGANVLTF; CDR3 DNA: TGCGCCAGCAGCTTGACAGGGAACGGGGCCAACGTCCTGACTTTC
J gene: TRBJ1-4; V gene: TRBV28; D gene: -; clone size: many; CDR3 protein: CASSPRPSKANEKLFF; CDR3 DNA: TGTGCCAGCAGTCCTAGACCCAGCAAGGCTAATGAAAAACTGTTTTTT
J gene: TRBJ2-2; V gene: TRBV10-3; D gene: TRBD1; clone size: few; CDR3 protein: CAIGTGKNGELFF; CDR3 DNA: TGTGCCATCGGGACAGGGAAGAACGGGGAGCTGTTTTTT
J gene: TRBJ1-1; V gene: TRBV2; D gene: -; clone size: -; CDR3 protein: CASSGGGIAEAFF; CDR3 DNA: TGTGCCAGCAGTGGAGGGGGGATCGCTGAAGCTTTCTTT
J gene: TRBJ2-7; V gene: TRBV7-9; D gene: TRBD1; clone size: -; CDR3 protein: CASSFTTGIGEQYF; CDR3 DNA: TGTGCCAGCAGCTTTACGACAGGGATAGGCGAGCAGTACTTC
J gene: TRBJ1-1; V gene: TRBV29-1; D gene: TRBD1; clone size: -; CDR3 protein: CSVGTGDMNTEAFF; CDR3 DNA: TGCAGCGTTGGGACAGGCGACATGAACACTGAAGCTTTCTTT
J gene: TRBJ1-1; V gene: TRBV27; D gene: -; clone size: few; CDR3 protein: CASSQYRGDTEAFF; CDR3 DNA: TGTGCCAGCAGCCAATATCGGGGGGACACTGAAGCTTTCTTT
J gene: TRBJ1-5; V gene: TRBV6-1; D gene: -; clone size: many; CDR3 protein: CASSVQISNQPQHF; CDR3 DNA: TGTGCCAGCAGTGTACAGATTAGCAATCAGCCCCAGCATTTT
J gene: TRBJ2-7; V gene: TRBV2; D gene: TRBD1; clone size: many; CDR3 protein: CASSRDRGMVYEQYF; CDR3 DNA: TGTGCCAGCAGCAGGGACAGGGGGATGGTCTACGAGCAGTACTTC
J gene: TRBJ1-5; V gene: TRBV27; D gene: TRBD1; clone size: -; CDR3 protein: CASSPLTGGHQPQHF; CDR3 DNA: TGTGCCAGCAGTCCGCTGACAGGGGGCCATCAGCCCCAGCATTTT
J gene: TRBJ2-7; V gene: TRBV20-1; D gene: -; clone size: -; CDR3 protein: CSASPRGAGNYYEQYF; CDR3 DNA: TGCAGTGCTAGCCCCCGGGGGGCAGGCAACTACTACGAGCAGTACTTC
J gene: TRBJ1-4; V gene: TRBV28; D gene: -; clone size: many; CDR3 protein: CASSSAAQIHAEKLFF; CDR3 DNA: TGTGCCAGCAGTTCCGCGGCGCAGATTCACGCAGAAAAACTGTTTTTT
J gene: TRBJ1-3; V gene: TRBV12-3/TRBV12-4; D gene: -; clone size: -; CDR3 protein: CAGSQSESGNTIYF; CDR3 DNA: TGTGCCGGCAGTCAAAGTGAATCTGGAAACACCATATATTTT
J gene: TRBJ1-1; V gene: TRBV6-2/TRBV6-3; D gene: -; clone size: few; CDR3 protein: CASSYSPGRAMNTEAFF; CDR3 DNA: TGTGCCAGCAGTTACTCGCCGGGACGCGCTATGAACACTGAAGCTTTCTTT